This T cell receptor beta chain appears in the sequencing data of a study of cytomegalovirus exposure and HLA in healthy donors (dated by TCRdb to about 2017). Study-level background: An earlier analysis of roughly 610 of the donors reported approximately 300 Gb of sequence data and 117 million unique TCR beta sequences obtained from about 180 million T cells. Among the roughly 400 genotyped donors, 81% belonged to the genetic ancestry cluster associated with self-reported Caucasian donors. Rather than drawing on any new phenotypic data, the later analysis identified candidate immune exposures from TCR beta sequences and the way those sequences occurred across donors. Among roughly 370 genotyped donors of the cohort, an average of 235,054 unique TCR beta nucleotide sequences were sequenced per donor, roughly a sixth of them non-productive. Typing coverage varied by locus: about 620-640 donors for A, B, C, DRB1 and DQB1; under 550 for DQA1; more than 600 for DPA1; 400 to 480 for DPB1. An early release covering over 500 HLA-typed donors comprised about 290 gigabases of sequencing data and tens of millions of unique TCR sequences. The study profiled the T cell repertoires of hundreds of subjects by immunosequencing and related them to cytomegalovirus serostatus. Alongside the repertoire data, information on donor age, sex, ethnicity and CMV serostatus was compiled. The study aimed to test whether signatures of past pathogen exposure could be identified by cataloging public T cell receptors. A later genetic analysis used genome-wide SNP genotypes for 398 of the 666 donors, treating that subset as a discovery cohort. All discovery cohort repertoires had been generated on a single sequencing platform. HLA typing covered class I and class II loci at four-digit resolution. In a later analysis, previously published TCR beta repertoires from 666 donors were re-analyzed and high-resolution HLA genotyping was added so that TCR occurrence patterns could be studied. To predict cytomegalovirus infection status, the study combined high-throughput TCR immunosequencing, statistical association of individual TCRs with disease status, and machine learning. Besides the first cohort of 550 to 750 subjects, a separate validation cohort made up of about 120 different subjects was used. To decide whether each TCR beta V gene segment behaved as functional or pseudogenic, an earlier analysis of approximately 600 of the donors relied on high-throughput TCR beta sequencing. Five DR-DQ haplotypes were treated as single units for association and clustering because of strong linkage in the cohort.

With regard to this clone: What antigen it recognizes has not been identified. An end of the junction differs from the germline gene, which may be a read error.

The germline V gene gives CDR1 as SGHNT and CDR2 as YENEEA. The CDR3 goes from the cysteine to the phenylalanine over 11 residues. Just the 33-base CDR3 DNA is kept, in frame starting at base 1. General findings and caveats noted by the study authors: Linkage disequilibrium might explain the correlated functional status among segregating V segments, but an unknown experimental factor could not be ruled out. When HLA alleles, especially DR and DQ, strongly co-occurred, attributing TCR associations to individual alleles was difficult. The study gave a list of about 170 TCR beta chains associated with cytomegalovirus. A few of the identified cytomegalovirus-associated TCR beta chains were confirmed in vitro to be specific for cytomegalovirus antigens. In an earlier analysis of around 500 of the donors, most TCR beta V segments appeared in productive rearrangements about 87% or about 30% of the time, broadly matching IMGT annotations. In a later analysis, HLA-associated TCR beta chains were found to be more clonally expanded and to have lower generation probabilities than equally common non-associated chains. In this cohort, only TCR beta chains were sequenced, and detectable features were limited by the absence of alpha or paired-chain data. Most TCR sequences were observed very rarely across donors, whereas some public TCRs were present in many individuals. Because the 87-base-pair reads could not distinguish some IMGT-functional V segments, including TRBV6-2 and TRBV6-3, those segments were excluded. In a later genetic analysis, a missense DCLRE1C variant was associated with V-gene and J-gene trimming of TCR beta chains, and the association was replicated in an independent cohort. In a later analysis, TCR association rates were found to vary across HLA loci, with the most associated TCRs seen for DRB1 alleles and the fewest for HLA-C alleles. The only immune exposure information available for the cohort was CMV serostatus. The presence/absence analyses assumed that sequencing depth was roughly uniform across donors, and that assumption may not be true. Because HLA typing was unavailable for some donors at each locus, only the typed subset was used in association tests. Specific HLA alleles were associated with 18,000 or so TCR beta sequences at a false discovery rate of 0.05 in a later analysis. The classifier was reported to diagnose cytomegalovirus status with high specificity and sensitivity in both the original and validation cohorts. In a later analysis, several top co-occurrence clusters were reported to appear linked to parvovirus B19, influenza, CMV and Epstein-Barr virus. A cluster of highly shared sequence variants was judged likely to be a technical artifact of the sequencing pipeline. A further reported finding was that TCR beta sequences accurately predicted the HLA-A and HLA-B alleles for most subjects in the first cohort. According to a later genetic analysis, donors in an Asian-associated ancestry cluster had fewer N-insertions in productive TCRs than the roughly 660-donor mean. According to the authors, the approach could potentially be generalized to other disease states and immunological phenotypes. Approximately 18 rarely observed V segments, including chromosome 9 orphons, were excluded from the earlier analysis of about 600 of the donors because counts were too low. According to a later analysis, most CMV-associated TCR beta chains appeared to be HLA-restricted, and the HLA associations seemed to be driven largely by CMV exposure.

The library was built by means of the immunoSEQ multiplex PCR assay. A mixture of 60 forward primers for TCR Vbeta segments and 13 reverse primers for TCR Jbeta segments was used in the multiplex PCR. The CDR3 region of rearranged TCR beta genes was amplified from genomic DNA by a multiplex PCR assay. The Illumina HiSeq System was used to sequence the amplified TCR beta libraries as 87-base-pair reads. The authors' pipeline ran thus. Across the 670 or so repertoires, a later analysis counted roughly 84 million unique TCR beta chains, 9.5 million to 13 million of which were shared by at least two donors. Raw reads were error-corrected and collapsed into unique sequences with a nearest-neighbor algorithm that merged closely related sequences to remove PCR and sequencing errors. To assign V, D and J gene segments, CDR3 sequences were aligned to IMGT reference sequences. For a sequence to be retained, a match of at least six nucleotides was required to both a V gene segment and a J gene segment. Rearrangements were classified as productive when the CDR3 lacked stop codons and remained in frame with V and J, and all other rearrangements were classified as non-productive. CDR3 was defined according to IMGT convention as the region running from the second conserved V-encoded cysteine to the conserved J-encoded phenylalanine. Sequences without an unambiguous match to a single V gene segment were excluded from the earlier analysis of approximately 560 of the donors. An earlier analysis of almost 600 of the donors classified V segments as functional when productive rearrangements were above 56.7% and as segregating when the standard deviation between donors was above 5%. A statistical classification framework was built to diagnose cytomegalovirus status from the catalog of TCR beta chain sequences. In a later analysis, TCR nucleotide sequences were compared against IMGT/GENE-DB human TR gene sequences so that V and J genes could be assigned. In a later analysis, CDR3 sequences and most-parsimonious VDJ recombination scenarios were assigned using the TCRdist pipeline. A later analysis defined each TCR beta chain by its CDR3 amino acid sequence plus V-gene family, and excluded reads lacking a unique V-gene family. As a way to deal with suspected cross-contamination and a sequencing artifact, a later analysis dropped roughly 600 nucleotide sequences that were highly shared and had low generation probability. In a later analysis, a clonal expansion index was calculated for each public chain from normalized within-repertoire ranks of inferred template counts. Generation probabilities in a later analysis came from a VDJ recombination model fitted to out-of-frame rearrangements, and those results were checked against IGoR. A later analysis scored TCR-TCR, TCR-HLA and TCR-CMV co-occurrence with hypergeometric tests, applying a repertoire-size bias correction to TCR pairs. False discovery rates were estimated in a later analysis by permuting HLA or CMV assignments 20 times. A later analysis grouped co-occurring TCRs with DBSCAN, adding TCRdist sequence similarity when clustering within HLA-allele-positive subsets. Co-occurrence clustering excluded repertoires with fewer than 30,000 or more than 120,000 public chains, plus five with anomalous nucleotide sharing. TCRdb provides this immuneACCESS table in a form limited to in-frame rearrangements. Some clones are lacking; in checked studies, under half of them reflect an unresolved V gene, and why the rest are absent is not known. The V and J calls and the clone size are those of that table, but D and trimming were determined from the DNA. In this sample the table shows approximately 110,000 clones, 74% of which occur a single time. The ten biggest clones cover around 4.2% of the sample.

The cohort comprised under 700 healthy bone marrow donors. All cohort members were sampled while nominally healthy, although unrecorded immune exposures were likely present. The donor was CMV seropositive and was included in the group of 250 to 300 seropositive cohort members. Every donor gave a peripheral blood sample, and the peripheral blood mononuclear cells from that sample were used for TCR beta sequencing. Genomic DNA extraction from the blood cell samples was performed with the Qiagen DNeasy Blood Extraction Kit. This TCR was sampled from a woman in her forties or fifties in good health and CMV-seropositive. Recombination connected TRBV11-3 to TRBJ1-2; the D gene identity is not certain. The sample taken for sequencing was PBMCs. This receptor carries the CDR3 CASSFLLASSF. The nucleotide sequence reads TGTGCCAGCAGCTTTTTGTTGGCCTCCTCCTTC.